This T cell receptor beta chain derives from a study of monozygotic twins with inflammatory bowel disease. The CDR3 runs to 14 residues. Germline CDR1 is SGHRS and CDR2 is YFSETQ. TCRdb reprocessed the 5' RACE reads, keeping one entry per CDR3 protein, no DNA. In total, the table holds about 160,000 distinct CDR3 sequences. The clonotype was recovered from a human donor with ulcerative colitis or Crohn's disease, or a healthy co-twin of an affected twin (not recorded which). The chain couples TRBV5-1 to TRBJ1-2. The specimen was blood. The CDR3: CASSLARTNYGYTF. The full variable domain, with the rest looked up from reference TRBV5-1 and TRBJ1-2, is KAGVTQTPRYLIKTRGQQVTLSCSPISGHRSVSWYQQTPGQGLQFLFEYFSETQRNKGNFPGRFSGRQFSNSRSEMNVSTLELGDSALYLCASSLARTNYGYTFGSGTRLTVV.